What follows are 5 T cell receptor beta chains derived from one specimen sequenced in a study of T cells expressing NK-cell markers. TCRdb reprocessed the 5' RACE reads and stores each CDR3 protein as one record, lacking DNA. The table for this sample gives 440,000 or so distinct CDR3 sequences. The sample consisted of blood T cells: a sorted CD56 or NKG2C T cell subset, CD4+ or CD8+ T cells, or bulk PBMC T cells (not recorded which). Every receptor here comes from a woman between 18 and 75 years old in good health.

CDR3 sequence reads: CSARNWQGAKNIQYF. This chain uses TRBV20-1 with TRBJ2-4; TCRdb gives TRBD1 as the D gene, but with no DNA this cannot be confirmed. The CDR3 loop spans 15 amino acids. Germline V gene sequence: CDR1 DFQATT, CDR2 SNEGSKA (reference sequence).

The chain joins TRBV5-1 to TRBJ2-1. Germline values: CDR1 SGHRS, CDR2 YFSETQ. The CDR3 length is 14 residues. The CDR3 sequence is CASSLVLGSNEQFF.

This chain connects TRBV15 to TRBJ1-5. Per germline, CDR1 LNHNV and CDR2 YYDKDF (reference sequence). The CDR3 is 15 residues long. CDR3 amino acids: CATSSNRYSNQPQHF.

This chain uses TRBV5-1 with TRBJ1-1; the TCRdb call, TRBD1, lacks DNA for checking. The CDR3 extends over 13 amino acids. Germline CDR1 reads SGHRS; CDR2 reads YFSETQ. CDR3 protein: CASSANRVDEAFF.

The chain recombines TRBV12-3 or TRBV12-4 with TRBJ1-1; TCRdb's D gene call, TRBD1, goes unchecked for lack of DNA. The CDR3 loop spans 12 amino acids. The CDR3 sequence is CASSSRGSEAFF.